One and the same sample provided the 32 T cell receptor beta chains below, sequenced in a study of blood T cell repertoires in COVID-19. Generated by immunoSEQ multiplex PCR, the TCRdb table keeps only in-frame clones and is missing some. Of 95,000 to 100,000 clones in the sample, about nine tenths were seen once. Specimen: peripheral blood. These receptor sequences come from a man aged 50 to 60 with acute or convalescent COVID-19.

This chain joins TRBV13 and TRBJ2-2; D perhaps matches TRBD1 (6 bases). Germline V CDR1 and CDR2: PRHDT, FYEKMQ (reference sequence). Trimming removed 8 bases at V and 0 bases at J, with 13 bases between. The CDR3 runs to 15 residues. The CDR3 nucleotides read TGTGCCAGCCAAGGGAGACAGGCGAACACCGGGGAGCTGTTTTTT. Protein sequence: CASQGRQANTGELFF.

This clone was counted between two and nine times. V gene TRBV2 combines with J gene TRBJ1-1; 8 bases agree with TRBD1. CDR1 SNHLY and CDR2 FYNNEI come from the germline V gene. Trimming removed 1 base from V and 0 bases from J; junction bases left unmatched: 7. The CDR3 is 17 amino acids. The DNA of the CDR3 is TGTGCCAGCAGTGAAGGGACAGGGCGAGGGGTGAACACTGAAGCTTTCTTT. As protein: CASSEGTGRGVNTEAFF.

This clone appeared a single time. The rearrangement links TRBV5-6 to TRBJ2-3, with TRBD1 matching over 7 bases. Germline trimming cut 2 bases from V and 3 bases from J; bases unmatched to any gene: 6. The CDR3 sequence is 15 residues long. CDR1 SGHDT and CDR2 YYEEEE come from the germline V gene. CDR3 sequence (DNA): TGTGCCAGCAGCTTACGGACAGGAAGTACAGATACGCAGTATTTT. It yields the protein CASSLRTGSTDTQYF.

The chain uses TRBV4-1 and TRBJ1-1; D uncertain. V was shortened by 0 bases and J by 1 base, with 6 bases between the two germline ends. Per germline, CDR1 MGHRA and CDR2 YSYEKL. The length of the CDR3 is 14 residues. The CDR3 loop reads CASSQDSGNTEAFF. CDR3 DNA sequence: TGCGCCAGCAGCCAAGATTCAGGGAACACTGAAGCTTTCTTT.

The rearrangement uses TRBV24-1 and TRBJ2-1, with 7 positions matching TRBD1. The CDR3 has 15 amino acids. Germline assignment: CDR1 KGHDR and CDR2 SFDVKD. Unmatched junction bases numbered 9, after V lost 6 bases and J lost 5 bases. The CDR3 here is CATSQKRGLHNEQFF. In DNA, the CDR3 is TGTGCCACCAGTCAGAAGAGGGGGCTTCACAATGAGCAGTTCTTC.

CDR3 coding DNA: TGTGCCAGCAGTTTTTCCCTCAGCGGGACAGGGGGGTTGAACACTGAAGCTTTCTTT. It specifies CASSFSLSGTGGLNTEAFF. The J gene is TRBJ1-1, the V gene TRBV6-2 or TRBV6-3; 11 nucleotides line up with TRBD1. The germline V gene has CDR1 MNHEY and CDR2 SVGEGT. V lost 4 bases and J lost 0; bases outside the gene matches: 13. The CDR3 has 19 amino acids.

CDR3 sequence reads: CATGSGSYGTEQFF. In nucleotides, the CDR3 is TGTGCCACGGGGAGCGGGTCCTATGGCACTGAGCAGTTCTTC. The chain combines TRBV24-1 with TRBJ2-1; the D gene is possibly TRBD2 (6 bases). Germline V CDR1 and CDR2: KGHDR, SFDVKD. The CDR3 has 14 amino acids. The V end lost 10 bases, the J end lost 9 bases, and 21 bases lay between the germline ends.

The rearrangement uses TRBV18 and TRBJ1-1; no firm D call. Germline lookup yields CDR1 KGHSH and CDR2 LQKENI. This CDR3 spans 12 amino acids. V shed 8 bases and J shed 0 bases, with 7 bases lying between them. The CDR3 DNA follows: TGTGCCAGCACCACAATGAACACTGAAGCTTTCTTT. This codes for CASTTMNTEAFF.

V gene TRBV10-2 combines with J gene TRBJ1-6, with a possible D match to TRBD1 (6 bases). This CDR3 comprises 14 residues. Germline assignment: CDR1 WSHSY and CDR2 SAAADI. V was shortened by 6 bases and J by 8 bases, with 14 bases between the two germline ends. CDR3 in DNA: TGCGCCAGCAGCGAAAGGGACACTGATTCACCCCTCCACTTT. As protein: CASSERDTDSPLHF.

The chain joins TRBV7-2 to TRBJ2-5; TRBD2 is a possible D gene (5 bases). In germline, CDR1 is SGHTA, CDR2 FQGNSA. Trimming removed 2 bases from V and 0 bases from J, with 7 bases in between. The CDR3 sequence is 14 residues long. The CDR3 DNA follows: TGTGCCAGCAGCTTACGAGGGAACCAAGAGACCCAGTACTTC. Translating it yields CASSLRGNQETQYF.

V gene TRBV5-4 combines with J gene TRBJ2-3, with D maybe TRBD2 (7 bases). Germline V CDR1 and CDR2: SGHNT, YYREEE (reference sequence). The CDR3 runs 16 residues. Deletions cut 4 bases from V and 2 bases from J, with 17 bases between. The DNA for the CDR3 is TGTGCCAGCAGCGCCCCCCGGGGGGCCTCCACAGATACGCAGTATTTT. This translates into CASSAPRGASTDTQYF.

The CDR3 loop reads CASSINTGVYEQYF. CDR3 coding DNA: TGCGCCAGCAGCATTAACACAGGGGTCTACGAGCAGTACTTC. The chain combines TRBV5-1 with TRBJ2-7, with 7 bases lining up with TRBD1. The CDR3 contains 14 residues. CDR1 SGHRS and CDR2 YFSETQ come from the germline V gene. J lost 3 bases, V lost 4 bases, and 7 bases had no gene match.

This chain connects TRBV27 to TRBJ1-2, with TRBD1 matching over 7 bases. The CDR3 is made up of 13 amino acids. CDR1 and CDR2 from the germline V gene are MNHEY and SMNVEV (reference sequence). Germline trimming cut 9 bases from V and 1 base from J; bases unmatched to any gene: 5. The CDR3 spells CASRDRDNYGYTF. The CDR3 coding sequence is TGTGCCAGTCGGGACAGAGATAACTATGGCTACACCTTC.

The rearrangement uses TRBV6-2 or TRBV6-3 and TRBJ1-3; TRBD1 is a possible D gene (5 bases). V lost 2 bases and J 0 bases, leaving 17 bases between the germline ends. Germline V gene data show CDR1 as MNHEY and CDR2 as SVGEGT. The CDR3 covers 18 residues. The CDR3 loop reads CASSYNRLPTVSGNTIYF. The CDR3 DNA reads TGTGCCAGCAGTTACAACCGACTTCCGACAGTCTCTGGAAACACCATATATTTT.

The gene calls are TRBV11-3 and TRBJ2-5; D is uncertain. The CDR3 has 14 residues. Trimming removed 5 bases at V and 1 base at J, with 11 bases between. Germline CDR1 and CDR2: SGHNT and YENEEA. In DNA, the CDR3 is TGTGCCAGCAGCCCTCCCATGGCCCAAGAGACCCAGTACTTC. Protein: CASSPPMAQETQYF.

The J gene is TRBJ1-2, the V gene TRBV19; the D gene is possibly TRBD1 (5 bases). Trimming shortened V by 7 bases and J by 8 bases, and 17 bases separated the two germline ends. Germline assignment: CDR1 LNHDA and CDR2 SQIVND (reference sequence). CDR3 size: 13 residues. Here the CDR3 reads CASTPGAERGYTF. CDR3 DNA sequence: TGTGCCAGTACCCCTGGGGCCGAGAGGGGCTACACCTTC.

V is TRBV6-1 and J is TRBJ1-1; 7 bases are a match to TRBD1. CDR3 length equals 14 residues. Germline V gene data show CDR1 as MNHNS and CDR2 as SASEGT. The trim removed 2 bases at V and 2 bases at J, leaving 2 bases unmatched. The CDR3: CASSEQGGNTEAFF. The CDR3 nucleotides are TGTGCCAGCAGTGAACAGGGGGGTAACACTGAAGCTTTCTTT.

The chain joins TRBV10-2 to TRBJ1-5; 8 nucleotides line up with TRBD1. This CDR3 comprises 16 residues. With 5 bases clipped from V and 2 bases from J, the junction kept 8 bases outside the gene matches. Germline assignment: CDR1 WSHSY and CDR2 SAAADI. The DNA for the CDR3 is TGCGCCAGCAGTCCTCGAGGGGGACAGGGCAATCAGCCCCAGCATTTT. The encoded protein is CASSPRGGQGNQPQHF.

This chain links TRBV7-2 with TRBJ1-2, with 7 bases that match TRBD1. Germline lookup yields CDR1 SGHTA and CDR2 FQGNSA. CDR3 length equals 14 residues. V lost 4 bases to trimming and J lost 14 bases; unmatched junction nucleotides: 16. The CDR3 nucleotides read TGTGCCAGCAGCTCAGAGCATCGGACAGGAGCCGAAACCTTC. This encodes CASSSEHRTGAETF.

The chain links TRBV2 to TRBJ1-6; 7 nucleotides agree with TRBD1. The CDR3 is 16 amino acids. Trimming at V came to 5 bases and at J to 5 bases, leaving 9 bases not matched to a gene. CDR1 and CDR2 from the germline V gene are SNHLY and FYNNEI. CDR3 sequence reads: CASSLDRDGDNSPLHF. The CDR3 region has the DNA TGTGCCAGCAGTCTAGACAGGGACGGGGATAATTCACCCCTCCACTTT.

The chain's CDR3 is CASSQLDTDLGKTQYF. CDR3 sequence (DNA): TGTGCCAGCAGCCAGTTGGACACCGACCTGGGAAAGACCCAGTACTTC. The V and J genes are TRBV14 and TRBJ2-5, with D perhaps TRBD1 (5 bases). The germline gives CDR1 SGHDN, CDR2 FVKESK. V shed 3 bases and J shed 6 bases, with 20 bases lying between them. This CDR3 has 16 amino acids.

This chain uses TRBV2 with TRBJ2-5, with TRBD1 as a possible D gene (6 bases). CDR3 size: 16 residues. Looked up from germline, CDR1 is SNHLY and CDR2 is FYNNEI. Trimming removed 5 bases from V and 4 bases from J, with 20 bases in between. As DNA, the CDR3 is TGTGCCAGCAGTACCCCGGGACAACATGCGGGAGAGACCCAGTACTTC. Protein sequence: CASSTPGQHAGETQYF. The entire variable domain, with the rest obtained from reference TRBV2 and TRBJ2-5, is as follows: EPEVTQTPSHQVTQMGQEVILRCVPISNHLYFYWYRQILGQKVEFLVSFYNNEISEKSEIFDDQFSVERPDGSNFTLKIRSTKLEDSAMYFCASSTPGQHAGETQYFGPGTRLLVL.

This chain uses TRBV28 with TRBJ2-5, with 9 positions matching TRBD1. This CDR3 is built from 16 residues. Trimming at V came to 1 base and at J to 5 bases, leaving 8 bases not matched to a gene. Germline CDR1 MDHEN, CDR2 SYDVKM. CDR3 DNA sequence: TGTGCCAGCAGTTTATCAGACAGGGGGGCGTTCGAGACCCAGTACTTC. Residues: CASSLSDRGAFETQYF.

The chain uses TRBV5-1 and TRBJ1-2; tentatively, D is TRBD1 (6 bases). The length of the CDR3 is 12 residues. From germline, CDR1 is SGHRS and CDR2 YFSETQ. The V end lost 5 bases, the J end lost 8 bases, and 13 bases lay between the germline ends. For the CDR3, the DNA is TGCGCCAGCAGACAGGACAGAGGAGGCTACACCTTC. This sequence encodes CASRQDRGGYTF.

CDR3 sequence reads: CASSQVMTDSNNEKLFF. For the CDR3, the DNA is TGTGCCAGCAGCCAAGTAATGACAGACAGTAACAATGAAAAACTGTTTTTT. The chain carries TRBV4-2 and TRBJ1-4; possibly TRBD1 for D (5 bases). Germline V gene sequence: CDR1 LGHNA, CDR2 YNFKEQ. The CDR3 runs to 17 residues. V was pared by 1 base and J by 5 bases, with 17 bases between.

The chain uses TRBV5-5 and TRBJ2-1; tentatively, D is TRBD2 (5 bases). Germline values: CDR1 SGHKS, CDR2 YYEKEE (reference sequence). CDR3 length equals 15 residues. V lost 1 base, J lost 9 bases, and 17 bases lay in between. The CDR3 DNA follows: TGTGCCAGCAGCTTGACGTCCCTGGGGAGAGGTGAGCAGTTCTTC. It yields the protein CASSLTSLGRGEQFF.

The V call is TRBV2, the J call TRBJ1-1; 7 bases line up with TRBD1. In germline, CDR1 is SNHLY, CDR2 FYNNEI. This CDR3 is built from 14 residues. Trimming removed 3 bases from V and 4 bases from J; junction bases left unmatched: 5. In nucleotides, the CDR3 is TGTGCCAGCAGTGAGAGGCCAGGGGGCACTGAAGCTTTCTTT. Translating gives CASSERPGGTEAFF.

This clone was recorded only once. The rearrangement joins TRBV19 to TRBJ2-7, with 13 nucleotides matching TRBD2. The junction had 2 bases not matched to a gene; V was cut back by 5 bases and J by 7 bases. Germline CDR1 reads LNHDA; CDR2 reads SQIVND (reference sequence). The CDR3 is 13 amino acids. The CDR3 DNA sequence: TGTGCCAGTAGTTCGGGACTAGCGGGGGAGCAGTACTTC. Translated, it gives CASSSGLAGEQYF.

This clone was seen only once. The V call is TRBV15, the J call TRBJ1-5; D may be TRBD1 (5 bases). The CDR3 is 16 residues long. Trimming took 1 base from V and 3 from J, leaving 13 bases between them. Germline values: CDR1 LNHNV, CDR2 YYDKDF (reference sequence). The CDR3 spells CATSRAVTEDNQPQHF. CDR3 coding DNA: TGTGCCACCAGCAGAGCTGTGACAGAGGACAATCAGCCCCAGCATTTT.

This chain connects TRBV7-9 to TRBJ2-5, with 11 bases aligning to TRBD2. V lost 3 bases, J lost 5 bases, and 5 bases stayed unmatched. The CDR3 contains 15 residues. CDR1 is SEHNR and CDR2 is FQNEAQ in the germline V gene (reference sequence). CDR3 nucleotides: TGTGCCAGCAGCTTCTTAGCGGGGGGGCTGGAGACCCAGTACTTC. This sequence encodes CASSFLAGGLETQYF. The full variable domain, with the rest looked up from reference TRBV7-9 and TRBJ2-5, is DTGVSQNPRHKITKRGQNVTFRCDPISEHNRLYWYRQTLGQGPEFLTYFQNEAQLEKSRLLSDRFSAERPKGSFSTLEIQRTEQGDSAMYLCASSFLAGGLETQYFGPGTRLLVL.

The rearrangement joins TRBV5-1 to TRBJ2-3; 12 positions match TRBD1. J gave up 5 bases and V 5 bases, and 6 bases lay outside the gene matches. Germline lookup yields CDR1 SGHRS and CDR2 YFSETQ. There are 15 residues in the CDR3. The CDR3 protein is CASRRGTGGGDTQYF. The CDR3 region has the DNA TGCGCCAGCAGACGTGGGACAGGGGGCGGAGATACGCAGTATTTT.

The chain is built from TRBV11-3 and TRBJ1-1; no definite D call. The V end lost 6 bases, the J end lost 4 bases, and 12 bases lay between the germline ends. There are 13 residues in the CDR3. Germline V lookup: CDR1 SGHNT, CDR2 YENEEA. Here the CDR3 DNA reads TGTGCCAGCAGTTTACACCGAGGCACTGAAGCTTTCTTT. This gives the protein CASSLHRGTEAFF.